These 2 T cell receptor beta chains were all obtained from the same sample, sequenced in a study of blood T cell repertoires in COVID-19. Method: immunoSEQ multiplex PCR; TCRdb's copy keeps in-frame clones and lacks some. Seen here are about 72,000 clones, roughly nine tenths observed once, and the top ten hold about 6.8%. The sequencing sample was made of peripheral blood. Receptor source: a human donor in a cohort sampled during active COVID-19.

The chain carries TRBV6-5 and TRBJ2-2; D might be TRBD2 (5 bases). The CDR3 runs 15 residues. Trimming stripped 0 bases from V and 6 bases from J, with 11 bases between. Germline CDR1 and CDR2: MNHEY and SVGAGI. The CDR3: CASSYSPGDAGELFF. As DNA, the CDR3 is TGTGCCAGCAGTTACTCGCCCGGGGATGCCGGGGAGCTGTTTTTT.

The genes are TRBV20-1 and TRBJ1-6, with 8 bases fitting TRBD1. Germline V gene lookup returns CDR1 DFQATT and CDR2 SNEGSKA (reference sequence). The CDR3 runs 13 residues. With V trimmed by 3 bases and J by 10 bases, 5 bases remained unmatched. The CDR3 nucleotides read TGCAGTGCTAGTTCTGGACAGGGATCACCCCTCCACTTT. Amino acids: CSASSGQGSPLHF.